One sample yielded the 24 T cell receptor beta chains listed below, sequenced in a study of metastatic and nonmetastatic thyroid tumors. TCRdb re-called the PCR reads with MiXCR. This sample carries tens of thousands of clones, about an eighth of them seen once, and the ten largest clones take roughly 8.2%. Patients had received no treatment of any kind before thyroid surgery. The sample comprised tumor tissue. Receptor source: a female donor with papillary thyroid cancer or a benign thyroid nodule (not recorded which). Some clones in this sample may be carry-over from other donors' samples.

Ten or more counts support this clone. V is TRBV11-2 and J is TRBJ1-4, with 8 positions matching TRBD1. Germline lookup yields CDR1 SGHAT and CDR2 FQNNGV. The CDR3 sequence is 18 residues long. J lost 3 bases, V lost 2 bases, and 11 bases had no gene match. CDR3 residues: CASSLTAPGGVSNEKLFF. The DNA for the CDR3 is TGTGCCAGCAGCTTAACAGCCCCAGGGGGCGTGTCTAATGAAAAACTGTTTTTT.

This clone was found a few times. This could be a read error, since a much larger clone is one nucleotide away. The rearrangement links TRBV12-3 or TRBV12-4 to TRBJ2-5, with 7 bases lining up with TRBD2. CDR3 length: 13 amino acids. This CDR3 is CASSTAGVEIQYF. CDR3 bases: TGTGCCAGCTCCACCGCGGGGGTAGAGATCCAGTACTTC.

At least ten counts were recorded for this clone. DNA of the CDR3: TGCAGTGCCCCCCCCGGGGACTTTAACAATGAGCAGTTCTTC. Its protein is CSAPPGDFNNEQFF. V and J are TRBV20-1 and TRBJ2-1; a weak D match, TRBD2 (6 bases). This CDR3 contains 14 residues. The V end was cut by 6 bases, the J end by 5 bases, with 17 bases between. From germline, CDR1 is DFQATT and CDR2 SNEGSKA (reference sequence).

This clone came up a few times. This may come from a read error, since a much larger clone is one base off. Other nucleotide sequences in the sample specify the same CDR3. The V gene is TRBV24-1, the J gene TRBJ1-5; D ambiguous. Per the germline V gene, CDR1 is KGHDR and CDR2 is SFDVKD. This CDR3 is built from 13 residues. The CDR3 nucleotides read TGTGCCACTGCTACATGGTCCGGCCAGCCACAGCATTTT. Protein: CATATWSGQPQHF.

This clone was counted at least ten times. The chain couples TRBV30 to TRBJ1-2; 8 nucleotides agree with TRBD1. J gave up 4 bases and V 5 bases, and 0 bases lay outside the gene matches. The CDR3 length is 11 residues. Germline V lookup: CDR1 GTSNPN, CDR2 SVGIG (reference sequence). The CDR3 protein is CAWDRGYGYTF. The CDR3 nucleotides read TGTGCCTGGGACAGGGGCTATGGCTACACCTTC.

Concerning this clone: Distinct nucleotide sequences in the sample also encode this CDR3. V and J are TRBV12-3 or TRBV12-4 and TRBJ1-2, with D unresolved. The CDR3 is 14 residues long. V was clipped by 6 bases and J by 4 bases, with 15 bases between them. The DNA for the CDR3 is TGTGCCAGCAGCCCTCGTGACGGTAGCTATGGCTACACCTTC. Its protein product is CASSPRDGSYGYTF.

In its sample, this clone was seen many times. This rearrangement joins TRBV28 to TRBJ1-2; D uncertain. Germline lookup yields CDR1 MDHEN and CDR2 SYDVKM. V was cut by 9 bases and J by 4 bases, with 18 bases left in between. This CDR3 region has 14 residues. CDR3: CASIDITTFYGYTF. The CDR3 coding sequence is TGTGCCAGTATTGACATAACCACCTTCTATGGCTACACCTTC.

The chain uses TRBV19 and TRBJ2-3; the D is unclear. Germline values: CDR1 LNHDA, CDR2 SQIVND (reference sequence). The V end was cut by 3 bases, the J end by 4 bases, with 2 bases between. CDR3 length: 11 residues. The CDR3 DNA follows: TGTGCCAGTAGTATTGCAGATACGCAGTATTTT. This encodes CASSIADTQYF.

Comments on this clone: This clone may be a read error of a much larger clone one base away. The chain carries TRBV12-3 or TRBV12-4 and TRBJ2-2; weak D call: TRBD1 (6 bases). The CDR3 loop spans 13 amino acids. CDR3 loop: CVSSHWDTGELLF. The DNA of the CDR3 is TGTGTCAGCAGCCATTGGGACACCGGGGAGCTGCTTTTT.

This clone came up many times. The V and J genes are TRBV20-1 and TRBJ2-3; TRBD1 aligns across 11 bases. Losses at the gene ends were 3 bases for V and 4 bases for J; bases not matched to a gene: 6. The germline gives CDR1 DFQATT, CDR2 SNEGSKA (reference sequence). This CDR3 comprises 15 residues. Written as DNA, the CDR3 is TGCAGTGCTAGGCTCGGGACAGGGGGAGCAGATACGCAGTATTTT. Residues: CSARLGTGGADTQYF.

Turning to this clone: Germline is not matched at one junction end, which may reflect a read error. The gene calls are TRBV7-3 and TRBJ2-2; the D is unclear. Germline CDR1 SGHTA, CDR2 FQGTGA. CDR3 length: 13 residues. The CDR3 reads CASSLTGTVELFF. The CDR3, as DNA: TGTGCCAGCAGCTTAACGGGCACCGTGGAGCTGTTTTTT.

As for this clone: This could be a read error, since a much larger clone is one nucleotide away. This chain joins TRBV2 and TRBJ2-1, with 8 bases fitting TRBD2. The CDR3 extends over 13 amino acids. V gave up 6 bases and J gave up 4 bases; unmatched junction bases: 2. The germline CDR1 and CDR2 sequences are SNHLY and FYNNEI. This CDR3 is CASSKREYNEQFF. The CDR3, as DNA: TGTGCCAGCAGCAAGCGGGAGTACAATGAGCAGTTCTTC.

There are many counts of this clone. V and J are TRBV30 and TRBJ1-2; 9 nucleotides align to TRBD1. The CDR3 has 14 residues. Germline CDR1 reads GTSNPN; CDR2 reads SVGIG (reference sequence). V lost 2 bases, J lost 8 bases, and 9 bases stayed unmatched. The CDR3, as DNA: TGTGCCTGGAGTTTCACCGGGACAGGGAACGGCTACACCTTC. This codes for CAWSFTGTGNGYTF.

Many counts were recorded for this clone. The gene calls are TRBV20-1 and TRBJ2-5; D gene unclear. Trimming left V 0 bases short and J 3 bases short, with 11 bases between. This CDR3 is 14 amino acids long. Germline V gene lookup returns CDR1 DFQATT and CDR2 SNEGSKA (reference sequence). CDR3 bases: TGCAGTGCTAGAGATCCAACGCCCAAAGAGACCCAGTACTTC. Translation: CSARDPTPKETQYF.

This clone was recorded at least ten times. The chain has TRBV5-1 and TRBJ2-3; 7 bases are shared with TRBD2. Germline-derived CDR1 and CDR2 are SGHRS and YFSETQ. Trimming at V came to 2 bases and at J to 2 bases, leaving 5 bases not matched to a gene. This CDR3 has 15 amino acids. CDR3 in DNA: TGCGCCAGCAGCTTTAGCGGGTACAACACAGATACGCAGTATTTT. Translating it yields CASSFSGYNTDTQYF.

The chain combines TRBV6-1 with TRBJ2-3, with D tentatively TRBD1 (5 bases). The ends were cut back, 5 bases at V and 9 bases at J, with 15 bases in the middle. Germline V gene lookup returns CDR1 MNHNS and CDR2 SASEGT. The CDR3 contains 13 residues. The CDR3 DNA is TGTGCCAGCAGTCCGACAGTGGTTCGGACGCAGTATTTT. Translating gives CASSPTVVRTQYF.

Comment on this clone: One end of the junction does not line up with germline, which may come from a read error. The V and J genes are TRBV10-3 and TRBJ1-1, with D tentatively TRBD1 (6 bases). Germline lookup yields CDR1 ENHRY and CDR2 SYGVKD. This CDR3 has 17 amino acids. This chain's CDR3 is CAISGVGTWWRNTEPFF. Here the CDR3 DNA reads TGTGCCATCAGTGGTGTGGGGACATGGTGGCGGAACACTGAACCTTTCTTT.

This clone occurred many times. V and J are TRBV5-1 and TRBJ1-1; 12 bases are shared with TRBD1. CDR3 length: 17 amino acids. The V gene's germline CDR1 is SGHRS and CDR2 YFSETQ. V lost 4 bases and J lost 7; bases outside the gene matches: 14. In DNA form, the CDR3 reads TGCGCCAGCAGCCCGCGTGGGACAGGGGGCTTCCCTAGTGAAGCTTTCTTT. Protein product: CASSPRGTGGFPSEAFF.

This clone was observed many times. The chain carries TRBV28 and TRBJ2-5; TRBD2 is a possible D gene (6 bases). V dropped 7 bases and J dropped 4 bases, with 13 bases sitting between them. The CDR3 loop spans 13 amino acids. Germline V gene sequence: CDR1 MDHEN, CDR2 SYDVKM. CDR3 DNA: TGTGCCAGCACCGGGGACTTGAGAGAGACCCAGTACTTC. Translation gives CASTGDLRETQYF.

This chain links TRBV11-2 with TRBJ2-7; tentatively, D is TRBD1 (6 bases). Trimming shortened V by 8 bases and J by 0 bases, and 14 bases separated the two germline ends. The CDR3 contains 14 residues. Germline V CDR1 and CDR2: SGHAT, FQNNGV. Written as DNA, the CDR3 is TGTGCCAGCGTCAGGGGCTTTAGCTCCTACGAGCAGTACTTC. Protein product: CASVRGFSSYEQYF.

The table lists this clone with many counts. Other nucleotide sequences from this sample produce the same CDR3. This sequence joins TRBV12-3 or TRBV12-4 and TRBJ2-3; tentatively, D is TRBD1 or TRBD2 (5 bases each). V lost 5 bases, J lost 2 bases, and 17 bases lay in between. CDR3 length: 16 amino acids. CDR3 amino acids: CASSPGTVSPTDTQYF. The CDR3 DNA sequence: TGTGCCAGCAGTCCAGGGACCGTGTCCCCCACAGATACGCAGTATTTT.

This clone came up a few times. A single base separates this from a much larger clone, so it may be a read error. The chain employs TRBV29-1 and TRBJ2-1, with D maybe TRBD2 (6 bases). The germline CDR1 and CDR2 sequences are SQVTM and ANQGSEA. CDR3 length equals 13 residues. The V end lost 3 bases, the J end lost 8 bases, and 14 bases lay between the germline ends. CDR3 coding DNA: TGCAGCGTTGATGCGGGATGGGTCGATGAGCAGTTCTTC. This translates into CSVDAGWVDEQFF.

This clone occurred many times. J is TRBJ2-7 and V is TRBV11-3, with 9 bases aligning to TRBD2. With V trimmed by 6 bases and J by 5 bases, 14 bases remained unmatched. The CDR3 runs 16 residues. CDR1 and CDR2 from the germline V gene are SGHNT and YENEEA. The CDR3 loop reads CASSIRGGTSTDEQYF. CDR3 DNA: TGTGCCAGCAGTATCCGGGGTGGGACTAGCACGGACGAGCAGTACTTC.

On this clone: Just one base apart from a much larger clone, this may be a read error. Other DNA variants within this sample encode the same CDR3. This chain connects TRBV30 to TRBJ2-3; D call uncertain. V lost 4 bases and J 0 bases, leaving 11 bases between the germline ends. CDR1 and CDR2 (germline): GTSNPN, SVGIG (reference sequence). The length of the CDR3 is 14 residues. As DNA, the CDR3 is TGTGCCTGGATGAAAAGCATTAGCACAGATACGCAGTATTTT. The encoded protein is CAWMKSISTDTQYF.